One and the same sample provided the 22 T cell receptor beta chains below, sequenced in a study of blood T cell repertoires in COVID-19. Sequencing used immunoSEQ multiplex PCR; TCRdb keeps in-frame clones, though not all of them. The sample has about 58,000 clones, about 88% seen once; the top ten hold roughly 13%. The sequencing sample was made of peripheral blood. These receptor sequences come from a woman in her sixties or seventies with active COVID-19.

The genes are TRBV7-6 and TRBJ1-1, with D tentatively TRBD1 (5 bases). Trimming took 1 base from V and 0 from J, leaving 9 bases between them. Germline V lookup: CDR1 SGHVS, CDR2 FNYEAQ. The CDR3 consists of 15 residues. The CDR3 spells CASSLEMTVNTEAFF. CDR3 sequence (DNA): TGTGCCAGCAGCTTAGAGATGACAGTGAACACTGAAGCTTTCTTT.

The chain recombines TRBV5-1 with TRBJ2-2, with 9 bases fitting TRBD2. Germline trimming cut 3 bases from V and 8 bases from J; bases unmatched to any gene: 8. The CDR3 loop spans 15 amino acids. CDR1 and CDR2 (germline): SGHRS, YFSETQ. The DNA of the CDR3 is TGCGCCAGCAGCTCTGGGCTAGCGGGGCCAGGGGAGCTGTTTTTT. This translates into CASSSGLAGPGELFF.

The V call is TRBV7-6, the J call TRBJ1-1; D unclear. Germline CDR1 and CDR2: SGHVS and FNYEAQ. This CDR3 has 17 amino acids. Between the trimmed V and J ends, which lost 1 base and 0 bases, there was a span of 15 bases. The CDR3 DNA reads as TGTGCCAGCAGCTTAGTCGGCATTTCGGGTTTGAACACTGAAGCTTTCTTT. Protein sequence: CASSLVGISGLNTEAFF.

CDR3 in amino acids: CASSDVQGSYNEQFF. CDR3 in DNA: TGCGCCAGCAGTGATGTTCAGGGCTCCTACAATGAGCAGTTCTTC. The rearrangement links TRBV10-2 to TRBJ2-1, with D perhaps TRBD1 (5 bases). Trimming took off 3 bases at V and 0 bases at J, with 9 bases between the two ends. Looked up from germline, CDR1 is WSHSY and CDR2 is SAAADI. The CDR3 is made up of 15 amino acids.

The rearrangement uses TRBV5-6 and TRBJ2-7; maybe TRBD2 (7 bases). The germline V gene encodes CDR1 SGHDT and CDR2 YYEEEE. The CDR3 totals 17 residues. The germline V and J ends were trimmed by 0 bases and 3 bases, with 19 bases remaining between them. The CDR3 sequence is CASSLADMGGPGYEQYF. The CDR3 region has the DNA TGTGCCAGCAGCTTGGCCGACATGGGGGGGCCCGGCTACGAGCAGTACTTC.

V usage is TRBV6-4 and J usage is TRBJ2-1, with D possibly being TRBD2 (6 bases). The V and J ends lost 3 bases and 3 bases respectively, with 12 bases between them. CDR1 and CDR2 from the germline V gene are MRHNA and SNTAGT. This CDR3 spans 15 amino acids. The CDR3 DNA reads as TGTGCCAGCAGTGAAGGGACTTTCGGCTACAATGAGCAGTTCTTC. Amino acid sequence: CASSEGTFGYNEQFF.

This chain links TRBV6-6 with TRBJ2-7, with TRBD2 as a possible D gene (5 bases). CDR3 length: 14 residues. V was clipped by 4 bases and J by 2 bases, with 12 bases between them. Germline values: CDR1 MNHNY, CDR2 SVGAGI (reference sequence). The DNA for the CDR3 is TGTGCCAGCAGTTTCCGGGATCCTGCCTACGAGCAGTACTTC. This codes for CASSFRDPAYEQYF.

Here the CDR3 DNA reads TGTGCCAGCAGCCAAGTAGGAGGGGTGACCGGGGAGCTGTTTTTT. This translates into CASSQVGGVTGELFF. The chain combines TRBV14 with TRBJ2-2, with D perhaps matching TRBD2 (6 bases). CDR3 length equals 15 residues. Trimming removed 1 base from V and 5 bases from J, with 11 bases in between. CDR1 SGHDN and CDR2 FVKESK come from the germline V gene.

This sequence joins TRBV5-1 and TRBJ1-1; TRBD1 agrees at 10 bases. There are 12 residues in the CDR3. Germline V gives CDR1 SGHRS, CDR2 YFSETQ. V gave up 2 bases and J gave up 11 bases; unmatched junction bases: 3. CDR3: CASSFDRGHAFF. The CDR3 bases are TGCGCCAGCAGCTTCGACAGGGGGCATGCTTTCTTT.

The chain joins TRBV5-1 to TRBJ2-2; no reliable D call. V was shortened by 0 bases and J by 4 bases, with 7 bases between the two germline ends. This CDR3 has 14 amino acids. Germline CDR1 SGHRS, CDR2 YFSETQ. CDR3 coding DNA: TGCGCCAGCAGCTTGGCACAAACCACCGGGGAGCTGTTTTTT. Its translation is CASSLAQTTGELFF.

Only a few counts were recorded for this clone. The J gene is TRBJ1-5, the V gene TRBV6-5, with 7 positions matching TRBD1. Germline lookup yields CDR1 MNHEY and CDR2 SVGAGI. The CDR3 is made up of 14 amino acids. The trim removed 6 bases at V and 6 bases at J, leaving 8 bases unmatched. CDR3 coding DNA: TGTGCCAGCAGGCCAGGGGGAGACGGTCAGCCCCAGCATTTT. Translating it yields CASRPGGDGQPQHF.

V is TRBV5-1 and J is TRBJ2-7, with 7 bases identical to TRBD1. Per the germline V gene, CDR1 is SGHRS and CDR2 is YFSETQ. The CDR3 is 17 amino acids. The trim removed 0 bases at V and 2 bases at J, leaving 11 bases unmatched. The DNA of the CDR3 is TGCGCCAGCAGCTTGGTTCCCCCGGGACAGAGAGCCTACGAGCAGTACTTC. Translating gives CASSLVPPGQRAYEQYF.

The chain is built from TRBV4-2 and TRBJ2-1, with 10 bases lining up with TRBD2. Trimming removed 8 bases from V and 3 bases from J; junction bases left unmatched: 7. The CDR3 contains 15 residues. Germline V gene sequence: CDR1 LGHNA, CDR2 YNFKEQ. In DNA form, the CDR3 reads TGTGCCAGCCCCACCCAGCGGGGGGGCTACAATGAGCAGTTCTTC. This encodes CASPTQRGGYNEQFF.

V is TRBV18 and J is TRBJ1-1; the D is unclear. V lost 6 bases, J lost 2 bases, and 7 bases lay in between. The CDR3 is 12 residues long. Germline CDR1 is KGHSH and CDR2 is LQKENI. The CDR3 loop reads CASSQINTEAFF. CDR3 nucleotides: TGTGCCAGCTCCCAGATAAACACTGAAGCTTTCTTT.

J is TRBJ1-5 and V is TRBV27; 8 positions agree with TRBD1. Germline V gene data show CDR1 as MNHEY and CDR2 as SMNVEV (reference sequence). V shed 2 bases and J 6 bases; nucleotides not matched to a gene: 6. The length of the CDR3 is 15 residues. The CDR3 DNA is TGTGCCAGCAGTTTAACAGGGGGTTACGGTCAGCCCCAGCATTTT. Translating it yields CASSLTGGYGQPQHF.

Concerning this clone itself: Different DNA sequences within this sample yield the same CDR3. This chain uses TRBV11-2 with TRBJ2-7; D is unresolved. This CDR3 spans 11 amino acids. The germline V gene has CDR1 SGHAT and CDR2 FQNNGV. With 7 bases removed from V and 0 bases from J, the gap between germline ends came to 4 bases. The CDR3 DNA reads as TGTGCCAGCACTCCCTCCTACGAGCAGTACTTC. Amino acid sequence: CASTPSYEQYF.

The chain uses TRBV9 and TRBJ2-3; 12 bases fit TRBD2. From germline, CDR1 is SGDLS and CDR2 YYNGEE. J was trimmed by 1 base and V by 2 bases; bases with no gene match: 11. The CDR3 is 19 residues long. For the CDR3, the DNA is TGTGCCAGCAGCGTTATGGGGCTAGCGGGGGGGTCGCGCACAGATACGCAGTATTTT. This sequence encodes CASSVMGLAGGSRTDTQYF.

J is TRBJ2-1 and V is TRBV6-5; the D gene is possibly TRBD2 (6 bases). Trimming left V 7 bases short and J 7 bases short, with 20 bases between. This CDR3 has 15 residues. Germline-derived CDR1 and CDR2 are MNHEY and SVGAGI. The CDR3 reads CASNPTRNKWNEQFF. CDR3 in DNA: TGTGCCAGCAACCCGACTAGAAATAAGTGGAATGAGCAGTTCTTC.

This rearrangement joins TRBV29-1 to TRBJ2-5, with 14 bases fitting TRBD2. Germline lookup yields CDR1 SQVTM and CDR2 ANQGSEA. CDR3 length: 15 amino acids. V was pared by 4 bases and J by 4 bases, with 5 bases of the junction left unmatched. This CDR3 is CSVGTSGGPGETQYF. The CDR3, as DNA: TGCAGCGTTGGGACTAGCGGGGGGCCGGGAGAGACCCAGTACTTC.

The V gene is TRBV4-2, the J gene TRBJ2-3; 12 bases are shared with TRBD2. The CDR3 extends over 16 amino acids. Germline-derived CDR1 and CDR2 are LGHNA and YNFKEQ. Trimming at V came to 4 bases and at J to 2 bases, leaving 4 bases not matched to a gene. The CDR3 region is CASSRGLAGLTDTQYF. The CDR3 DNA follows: TGTGCCAGCAGCCGAGGACTAGCGGGACTCACAGATACGCAGTATTTT.

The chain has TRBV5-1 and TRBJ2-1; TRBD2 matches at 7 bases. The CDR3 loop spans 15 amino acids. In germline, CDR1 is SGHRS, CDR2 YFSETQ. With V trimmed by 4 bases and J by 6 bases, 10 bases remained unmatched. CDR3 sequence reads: CASSPGTTPANEQFF. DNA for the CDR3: TGCGCCAGCAGCCCCGGGACTACCCCGGCCAATGAGCAGTTCTTC.

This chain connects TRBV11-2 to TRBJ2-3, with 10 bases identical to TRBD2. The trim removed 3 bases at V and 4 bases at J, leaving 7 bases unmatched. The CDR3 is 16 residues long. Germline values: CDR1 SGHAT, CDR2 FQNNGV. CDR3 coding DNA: TGTGCCAGCAGCTTCGGATTTAGCGGGGGGCCAGATACGCAGTATTTT. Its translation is CASSFGFSGGPDTQYF. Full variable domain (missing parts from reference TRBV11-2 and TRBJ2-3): EAGVAQSPRYKIIEKRQSVAFWCNPISGHATLYWYQQILGQGPKLLIQFQNNGVVDDSQLPKDRFSAERLKGVDSTLKIQPAKLEDSAVYLCASSFGFSGGPDTQYFGPGTRLTVL.